A single sample gave rise to the 32 T cell receptor beta chains below, sequenced in a study of PD-L1 blockade in urothelial cancer. Time point of the sample: pretreatment peripheral blood. The table came from immunoSEQ multiplex PCR; TCRdb's copy has only in-frame clones and leaves some out. Of 45,000 or so clones in the sample, around four fifths were seen once. The source was PBMCs, collected around atezolizumab (anti-PD-L1) treatment. Every receptor here comes from a man in his fifties with urothelial cancer.

The gene calls are TRBV4-1 and TRBJ2-7; TRBD1 is a possible D gene (6 bases). In germline, CDR1 is MGHRA, CDR2 YSYEKL. Trimming removed 4 bases from V and 4 bases from J, with 17 bases in between. The length of the CDR3 is 15 residues. CDR3 protein: CASSLSRDNLYEQYF. CDR3 nucleotides: TGCGCCAGCAGCCTTTCACGGGACAACCTATACGAGCAGTACTTC.

V gene TRBV5-1 combines with J gene TRBJ2-3; D possibly corresponds to TRBD1 (6 bases). Germline V gene sequence: CDR1 SGHRS, CDR2 YFSETQ. The CDR3 covers 14 residues. Trimming removed 2 bases at V and 1 base at J, with 8 bases between. Written as DNA, the CDR3 is TGCGCCAGCAGCTTACAGGGTGGCACAGATACGCAGTATTTT. It translates to CASSLQGGTDTQYF.

The chain has TRBV29-1 and TRBJ2-1; 10 positions agree with TRBD2. The CDR3 runs to 14 residues. Germline V gene lookup returns CDR1 SQVTM and CDR2 ANQGSEA. V gave up 8 bases and J gave up 3 bases; unmatched junction bases: 7. The DNA for the CDR3 is TGCAGCCTTAGTAGCGGGGGGTTCTACAATGAGCAGTTCTTC. This sequence encodes CSLSSGGFYNEQFF.

The chain has TRBV4-2 and TRBJ2-1; 8 bases match TRBD2. The CDR3 contains 16 residues. Germline assignment: CDR1 LGHNA and CDR2 YNFKEQ. Unmatched junction bases numbered 10, after V lost 1 base and J lost 8 bases. CDR3 loop: CASSQGPPGGADEQFF. The CDR3 DNA follows: TGTGCCAGCAGCCAAGGTCCTCCCGGGGGGGCCGATGAGCAGTTCTTC.

This chain links TRBV11-1 with TRBJ1-2, with 10 positions matching TRBD1. After removal of 5 bases from V and 2 bases from J, the junction contained 5 bases not matched to a gene. The CDR3 is 15 residues long. Germline CDR1 SGHAT, CDR2 FQDESV (reference sequence). CDR3: CASSPLGQGNYGYTF. CDR3 DNA: TGTGCCAGCAGCCCCCTGGGACAGGGGAACTATGGCTACACCTTC. Full variable domain (outside the CDR3, taken from reference TRBV11-1 and TRBJ1-2): EAEVAQSPRYKITEKSQAVAFWCDPISGHATLYWYRQILGQGPELLVQFQDESVVDDSQLPKDRFSAERLKGVDSTLKIQPAELGDSAMYLCASSPLGQGNYGYTFGSGTRLTVV.

The J gene is TRBJ2-1, the V gene TRBV28; 7 bases are a match to TRBD2. V was clipped by 5 bases and J by 6 bases; unmatched bases: 7. Germline V lookup: CDR1 MDHEN, CDR2 SYDVKM. CDR3 length: 14 amino acids. The CDR3 DNA follows: TGTGCCAGCAGTATCCTAGCGGCCGTCAATGAGCAGTTCTTC. It translates to CASSILAAVNEQFF.

In its sample, this clone was seen many times. The chain couples TRBV16 to TRBJ1-1, with a weak D call TRBD1 (6 bases). This CDR3 comprises 15 residues. Trimming removed 1 base from V and 1 base from J, with 10 bases in between. Germline CDR1 reads KGHSY; CDR2 reads FQNENV. CDR3 nucleotides: TGTGCCAGCAGCCAATTACCCAGGGGGAACACTGAAGCTTTCTTT. This codes for CASSQLPRGNTEAFF.

V gene TRBV19 combines with J gene TRBJ1-6, with D unclear. Germline V lookup: CDR1 LNHDA, CDR2 SQIVND (reference sequence). CDR3 length: 14 amino acids. V was cut by 8 bases and J by 10 bases, with 18 bases left in between. CDR3: CASSTRASPSPLHF. The CDR3 DNA sequence: TGTGCCAGTTCGACAAGAGCCTCCCCATCACCCCTCCACTTT.

The chain couples TRBV11-3 to TRBJ2-3; D is unresolved. The V end was cut by 1 base, the J end by 1 base, with 9 bases between. CDR1 and CDR2 from the germline V gene are SGHNT and YENEEA. CDR3 length: 15 amino acids. Here the CDR3 DNA reads TGTGCCAGCAGCTTAGGCCGCGTTGGCACAGATACGCAGTATTTT. Encoded protein: CASSLGRVGTDTQYF.

The chain links TRBV7-8 to TRBJ1-1; D gene uncertain. This CDR3 comprises 13 residues. Trimming took off 5 bases at V and 1 base at J, with 8 bases between the two ends. CDR1 is SGHVS, CDR2 FQNEAQ, per germline. CDR3 protein: CASSRGGNTEAFF. For the CDR3, the DNA is TGTGCCAGCAGCCGCGGAGGGAACACTGAAGCTTTCTTT.

V usage is TRBV19 and J usage is TRBJ1-1; D remains unclear. This CDR3 has 11 residues. Trimming removed 3 bases from V and 11 bases from J, with 10 bases in between. Per the germline V gene, CDR1 is LNHDA and CDR2 is SQIVND (reference sequence). CDR3 in amino acids: CASSMPAGAFF. CDR3 coding DNA: TGTGCCAGTAGTATGCCTGCGGGGGCTTTCTTT.

A few counts support this clone. The chain carries TRBV4-2 and TRBJ2-2; maybe TRBD1 (7 bases). CDR3 size: 17 residues. V lost 0 bases and J lost 7, with 18 bases in between. Germline V gene lookup returns CDR1 LGHNA and CDR2 YNFKEQ. As DNA, the CDR3 is TGTGCCAGCAGCCAAGAGCCGGAGGGGGCGCGGGTCGGGGAGCTGTTTTTT. Its protein product is CASSQEPEGARVGELFF.

The J gene is TRBJ1-1, the V gene TRBV11-2; TRBD1 agrees at 8 bases. Germline loops: CDR1 SGHAT, CDR2 FQNNGV. There are 15 residues in the CDR3. V dropped 1 base and J dropped 3; count of bases not matched to a gene: 4. In nucleotides, the CDR3 is TGTGCCAGCAGCTTAGTCAGGGGGCCGGACACTGAAGCTTTCTTT. It codes for CASSLVRGPDTEAFF.

This sequence joins TRBV10-1 and TRBJ1-2; perhaps TRBD1 as D (6 bases). The CDR3 spans 14 residues. Germline lookup yields CDR1 WNHNN and CDR2 SYGVQD (reference sequence). V was cut by 6 bases and J by 7 bases, with 18 bases left in between. The CDR3 region has the DNA TGCGCCAGCAGCCCCGACAGGATCGGAGGTGGCTACACCTTC. Translation gives CASSPDRIGGGYTF.

The chain combines TRBV6-5 with TRBJ2-1, with D possibly TRBD2 on 5 matching bases. Germline CDR1 MNHEY, CDR2 SVGAGI. The CDR3 is 13 residues long. With 5 bases removed from V and 6 bases from J, the gap between germline ends came to 11 bases. In DNA, the CDR3 is TGTGCCAGCAGTCCGCGGACTGTCAATGAGCAGTTCTTC. Translated: CASSPRTVNEQFF.

The chain joins TRBV7-9 to TRBJ2-5; D is perhaps TRBD1 (5 bases). CDR3 length: 16 residues. V lost 5 bases and J 2 bases, leaving 18 bases between the germline ends. Germline V gene lookup returns CDR1 SEHNR and CDR2 FQNEAQ (reference sequence). The CDR3: CASSRPEGASQETQYF. The CDR3 nucleotides are TGTGCCAGCAGCCGCCCGGAAGGGGCCTCTCAAGAGACCCAGTACTTC. Filled out from reference TRBV7-9 and TRBJ2-5, the complete variable domain reads DTGVSQNPRHKITKRGQNVTFRCDPISEHNRLYWYRQTLGQGPEFLTYFQNEAQLEKSRLLSDRFSAERPKGSFSTLEIQRTEQGDSAMYLCASSRPEGASQETQYFGPGTRLLVL.

With regard to this clone: Other DNA sequences in this sample translate to the same CDR3. The chain carries TRBV11-1 and TRBJ1-3, with 7 bases that match TRBD1. Looked up from germline, CDR1 is SGHAT and CDR2 is FQDESV (reference sequence). CDR3 length equals 15 residues. Trimming took 5 bases from V and 2 from J; bases not matched to a gene: 6. CDR3 region: CASSLGQVAGNTIYF. CDR3 coding DNA: TGTGCCAGCAGCCTCGGACAGGTGGCTGGAAACACCATATATTTT.

The V call is TRBV5-3, the J call TRBJ2-3; 14 bases fit TRBD2. TRBV5-3 is recorded as an ORF, its role being uncertain. V lost 2 bases to trimming and J lost 4 bases; unmatched junction nucleotides: 9. CDR3 length: 18 amino acids. The CDR3 DNA reads TGTGCCAGAAGCTTTCCGGGACTAGCGGGAGTCGGGCCAGATACGCAGTATTTT. Its protein is CARSFPGLAGVGPDTQYF.

The gene calls are TRBV30 and TRBJ2-1, with 11 bases that match TRBD2. V shed 1 base, J shed 0 bases, and the junction held 5 bases outside the gene matches. CDR1 is GTSNPN and CDR2 is SVGIG in the germline V gene (reference sequence). This CDR3 contains 17 residues. The CDR3 DNA follows: TGTGCCTGGAGTGGAGGACTAGCGGGCCGCTCCTACAATGAGCAGTTCTTC. As protein: CAWSGGLAGRSYNEQFF.

The chain combines TRBV18 with TRBJ2-3, with a possible D match to TRBD2 (6 bases). Germline assignment: CDR1 KGHSH and CDR2 LQKENI. V was shortened by 4 bases and J by 0 bases, with 14 bases between the two germline ends. This CDR3 is 16 amino acids long. CDR3 coding DNA: TGTGCCAGCTCACTGTTAGCGGTCTCTAGCACAGATACGCAGTATTTT. This translates into CASSLLAVSSTDTQYF.

The genes are TRBV27 and TRBJ2-7, with D perhaps matching TRBD1 (6 bases). CDR3 length: 16 amino acids. The V end was cut by 6 bases, the J end by 0 bases, with 18 bases between. The germline gives CDR1 MNHEY, CDR2 SMNVEV (reference sequence). For the CDR3, the DNA is TGTGCCAGCAGGATGGGACACGACTCGAGCTCCTACGAGCAGTACTTC. Its protein product is CASRMGHDSSSYEQYF.

J is TRBJ2-1 and V is TRBV5-5; no clear D. V lost 1 base to trimming and J lost 14 bases, with 13 bases between them. This CDR3 comprises 12 residues. Germline lookup yields CDR1 SGHKS and CDR2 YYEKEE (reference sequence). The CDR3 nucleotides are TGTGCCAGCAGCTTGCGGTGGCAAGAGGAGTTCTTC. Translation gives CASSLRWQEEFF.

This chain connects TRBV5-5 to TRBJ1-3; D unclear. The CDR3 is 14 residues long. Looked up from germline, CDR1 is SGHKS and CDR2 is YYEKEE (reference sequence). The germline V and J ends were trimmed by 0 bases and 4 bases, with 8 bases remaining between them. The CDR3 region has the DNA TGTGCCAGCAGCTTGGTAGCGGGCGGAAACACCATATATTTT. This translates into CASSLVAGGNTIYF.

The rearrangement uses TRBV29-1 and TRBJ2-7; 7 nucleotides agree with TRBD2. Germline V gene data show CDR1 as SQVTM and CDR2 as ANQGSEA. V was clipped by 5 bases and J by 5 bases; unmatched bases: 3. This CDR3 is built from 11 residues. CDR3 coding DNA: TGCAGCGTTTCGGCGGGGGACGAGCAGTACGTC. This sequence encodes CSVSAGDEQYV.

This chain links TRBV5-1 with TRBJ2-1, with 9 bases that match TRBD1. Per the germline V gene, CDR1 is SGHRS and CDR2 is YFSETQ. V was clipped by 3 bases and J by 7 bases; unmatched bases: 11. This CDR3 has 16 residues. CDR3: CASSSIQGAIGNEQFF. The CDR3 nucleotides are TGCGCCAGCAGCTCCATACAGGGGGCGATTGGTAATGAGCAGTTCTTC.

The chain couples TRBV15 to TRBJ2-1; 15 bases map to TRBD2. Germline CDR1 LNHNV, CDR2 YYDKDF (reference sequence). V lost 5 bases to trimming and J lost 5 bases; unmatched junction nucleotides: 13. This CDR3 is 19 amino acids long. The CDR3, as DNA: TGTGCCACCAGCGCCACCCGGGGACTAGCGGGAGGCGGGGACAATGAGCAGTTCTTC. Translating gives CATSATRGLAGGGDNEQFF.

The chain links TRBV10-3 to TRBJ2-7, with a tentative D call TRBD1 (5 bases). V gave up 6 bases and J gave up 4 bases, with 10 bases separating them. Germline loops: CDR1 ENHRY, CDR2 SYGVKD. The CDR3 extends over 12 amino acids. The CDR3 is CAISDSNYEQYV. The CDR3 DNA reads TGTGCCATCAGCGACAGTAATTACGAGCAGTACGTC.

This chain uses TRBV18 with TRBJ1-1; TRBD1 might be the D (5 bases). CDR3 length equals 14 residues. Trimming took 5 bases from V and 1 from J, leaving 11 bases between them. Per the germline V gene, CDR1 is KGHSH and CDR2 is LQKENI. The CDR3 loop reads CASSSTETNTEAFF. The CDR3, as DNA: TGTGCCAGCTCATCGACAGAAACGAACACTGAAGCTTTCTTT.

V and J are TRBV4-2 and TRBJ2-1; 14 bases fit TRBD2. Germline CDR1 reads LGHNA; CDR2 reads YNFKEQ. Trimming at V came to 0 bases and at J to 9 bases, leaving 4 bases not matched to a gene. The CDR3 has 16 amino acids. The CDR3 is CASSQETGTSGGEQFF. The CDR3 bases are TGTGCCAGCAGCCAAGAAACCGGGACTAGCGGGGGTGAGCAGTTCTTC.

The chain employs TRBV6-1 and TRBJ2-3; 11 nucleotides line up with TRBD2. The CDR3 runs to 15 residues. Looked up from germline, CDR1 is MNHNS and CDR2 is SASEGT. Germline trimming cut 6 bases from V and 8 bases from J; bases unmatched to any gene: 10. The CDR3 DNA is TGTGCCAGCAGGTTGACTAGCGGGGCCCCAGGTACGCAGTATTTT. This codes for CASRLTSGAPGTQYF.

The chain couples TRBV5-1 to TRBJ2-2; tentative D call: TRBD2 (6 bases). The CDR3 extends over 14 amino acids. Trimming cost V 7 bases and J 1 base, with 11 bases left between them. Germline V gives CDR1 SGHRS, CDR2 YFSETQ. For the CDR3, the DNA is TGCGCCAGCCGCGGGATATTGAACACCGGGGAGCTGTTTTTT. This encodes CASRGILNTGELFF.

With respect to this clone: This CDR3 is also generated by other DNA sequences in the sample. The chain combines TRBV6-6 with TRBJ2-1; D may be TRBD2 (7 bases). The V gene lost 8 bases and the J gene lost 0 bases, with 17 bases spanning the gap. Germline V gene lookup returns CDR1 MNHNY and CDR2 SVGAGI (reference sequence). The CDR3 has 16 residues. CDR3 sequence: CASPKGRGSSYNEQFF. As DNA, the CDR3 is TGTGCCAGCCCCAAAGGGAGGGGGTCCTCCTACAATGAGCAGTTCTTC.